Below are 23 T cell receptor beta chains sequenced from a single sample in a study of beta chain features in type 1 diabetes. General observations from the study: Across all four CD4+ subsets, people with type 1 diabetes showed modestly shorter TCRB CDR3s.

Expressed TCRB transcripts got sequenced, as all isolated RNA was reverse transcribed. Assay: immunoSEQ multiplex PCR; the TCRdb copy retains only in-frame clones and omits some. The sample includes over 200,000 clones, roughly a tenth seen only once; the top ten take over 0.015%. For these TCRs, the target antigens are not known. The sequenced sample was naive CD4+ T cells from blood. The receptor source for this set is a man younger than 45 with type 1 diabetes.

V usage is TRBV18 and J usage is TRBJ1-1; D is undetermined. Trimming stripped 4 bases from V and 0 bases from J, with 9 bases between. Per germline, CDR1 KGHSH and CDR2 LQKENI. This CDR3 spans 14 amino acids. The CDR3 spells CASSLGRMNTEAFF. The CDR3 nucleotides read TGTGCCAGCTCACTCGGGAGGATGAACACTGAAGCTTTCTTT. Together with reference TRBV18 and TRBJ1-1, the CDR3 gives the full variable domain: NAGVMQNPRHLVRRRGQEARLRCSPMKGHSHVYWYRQLPEEGLKFMVYLQKENIIDESGMPKERFSAEFPKEGPSILRIQQVVRGDSAAYFCASSLGRMNTEAFFGQGTRLTVV.

The rearrangement links TRBV9 to TRBJ2-1; no definite D call. V was trimmed by 0 bases and J by 6 bases, leaving 7 bases between them. Germline V gene data show CDR1 as SGDLS and CDR2 as YYNGEE. This CDR3 is built from 13 residues. The CDR3 sequence: CASSVGQVNEQFF. DNA of the CDR3: TGTGCCAGCAGCGTAGGTCAGGTCAATGAGCAGTTCTTC.

This clone has just a few counts. This rearrangement joins TRBV6-6 to TRBJ1-1; 10 positions match TRBD1. Germline V gene data show CDR1 as MNHNY and CDR2 as SVGAGI (reference sequence). The CDR3 extends over 15 amino acids. Trimming cost V 5 bases and J 0 bases; bases outside gene matches: 3. The DNA of the CDR3 is TGTGCCAGCAGTAGACAGGGGGCGATGAACACTGAAGCTTTCTTT. It yields the protein CASSRQGAMNTEAFF.

This clone was detected only a few times. This chain connects TRBV7-3 to TRBJ2-1, with 10 bases fitting TRBD2. Germline CDR1 SGHTA, CDR2 FQGTGA. J gave up 7 bases and V 4 bases, and 7 bases lay outside the gene matches. CDR3 size: 15 residues. The CDR3: CASSSQRGGLNEQFF. In DNA form, the CDR3 reads TGTGCCAGCAGCTCCCAGCGGGGGGGCCTAAATGAGCAGTTCTTC.

This clone was picked up a small number of times. The chain is built from TRBV30 and TRBJ1-2; 7 nucleotides match TRBD1. This CDR3 is built from 16 residues. CDR1 GTSNPN and CDR2 SVGIG come from the germline V gene (reference sequence). Losses at the gene ends were 5 bases for V and 4 bases for J; bases not matched to a gene: 16. The chain's CDR3 is CAWQGMVGQAIYGYTF. In DNA, the CDR3 is TGTGCCTGGCAAGGAATGGTTGGACAGGCAATCTATGGCTACACCTTC.

The chain has TRBV29-1 and TRBJ1-1; possibly TRBD1 for D (6 bases). Germline V lookup: CDR1 SQVTM, CDR2 ANQGSEA. This CDR3 is 14 amino acids long. V was cut by 6 bases and J by 4 bases, with 18 bases left in between. The CDR3 sequence is CSVAYRGTTTEAFF. The CDR3 nucleotides read TGCAGCGTCGCCTATAGGGGGACTACCACTGAAGCTTTCTTT.

This chain joins TRBV5-1 and TRBJ2-1; 11 bases are shared with TRBD2. V lost 4 bases to trimming and J lost 7 bases; unmatched junction nucleotides: 13. The germline gives CDR1 SGHRS, CDR2 YFSETQ. The CDR3 is 17 amino acids. CDR3 residues: CASSPILAGGDLNEQFF. In DNA, the CDR3 is TGCGCCAGCAGCCCGATCCTAGCGGGGGGCGACTTGAATGAGCAGTTCTTC.

V gene TRBV7-3 combines with J gene TRBJ2-1; tentative D call: TRBD2 (5 bases). CDR1 is SGHTA, CDR2 FQGTGA, per germline. V dropped 4 bases and J dropped 4 bases, with 14 bases sitting between them. The CDR3 runs 15 residues. This CDR3 reads CASSSRGGQYNEQFF. For the CDR3, the DNA is TGTGCCAGCAGCTCAAGAGGAGGTCAGTACAATGAGCAGTTCTTC.

This clone has a handful of counts. The gene calls are TRBV18 and TRBJ2-7; possibly TRBD2 for D (6 bases). V lost 4 bases to trimming and J lost 5 bases, with 12 bases between them. The CDR3 contains 13 residues. CDR1 and CDR2 (germline): KGHSH, LQKENI. Written as DNA, the CDR3 is TGTGCCAGCTCACGGAGGGGTAGCCACGAGCAGTACTTC. Translation gives CASSRRGSHEQYF.

The chain has TRBV18 and TRBJ2-1; 8 positions agree with TRBD2. The CDR3 is 15 amino acids. The V gene's germline CDR1 is KGHSH and CDR2 LQKENI. The ends lost 2 bases at V and 7 bases at J; junction bases unmatched: 7. CDR3 DNA sequence: TGTGCCAGCTCACCATACGAGCGGGGGTGGAATGAGCAGTTCTTC. Residues: CASSPYERGWNEQFF.

The rearrangement joins TRBV5-1 to TRBJ2-5; TRBD1 is a possible D gene (5 bases). V was pared by 2 bases and J by 0 bases, with 8 bases between. The CDR3 runs to 14 residues. The germline gives CDR1 SGHRS, CDR2 YFSETQ. The CDR3 reads CASSFLTDQETQYF. The CDR3 DNA reads as TGCGCCAGCAGCTTCTTGACAGACCAAGAGACCCAGTACTTC. Based on the CDR3 plus reference TRBV5-1 and TRBJ2-5, the full variable domain is KAGVTQTPRYLIKTRGQQVTLSCSPISGHRSVSWYQQTPGQGLQFLFEYFSETQRNKGNFPGRFSGRQFSNSRSEMNVSTLELGDSALYLCASSFLTDQETQYFGPGTRLLVL.

The rearrangement uses TRBV4-2 and TRBJ2-1; 8 bases align to TRBD2. The germline V gene has CDR1 LGHNA and CDR2 YNFKEQ. V shed 0 bases, J shed 6 bases, and the junction held 13 bases outside the gene matches. The CDR3 spans 18 residues. CDR3 bases: TGTGCCAGCAGCCAAGATCCCGCGGCCGGGACTAGAATCAATGAGCAGTTCTTC. Amino acid sequence: CASSQDPAAGTRINEQFF.

This clone showed up just a few times. The chain recombines TRBV19 with TRBJ2-7, with TRBD1 identical over 8 bases. Germline V gene data show CDR1 as LNHDA and CDR2 as SQIVND (reference sequence). The CDR3 loop spans 13 amino acids. V was clipped by 5 bases and J by 2 bases; unmatched bases: 2. The CDR3 DNA reads TGTGCCAGTAGTCCGGGACAGGCCTACGAGCAGTACTTC. This codes for CASSPGQAYEQYF. Together with reference TRBV19 and TRBJ2-7, the CDR3 gives the full variable domain: DGGITQSPKYLFRKEGQNVTLSCEQNLNHDAMYWYRQDPGQGLRLIYYSQIVNDFQKGDIAEGYSVSREKKESFPLTVTSAQKNPTAFYLCASSPGQAYEQYFGPGTRLTVT.

This clone has only a few counts. The chain combines TRBV7-9 with TRBJ1-5, with TRBD1 matching 9 bases. The length of the CDR3 is 16 residues. Germline V lookup: CDR1 SEHNR, CDR2 FQNEAQ (reference sequence). Trimming at V came to 1 base and at J to 9 bases, leaving 10 bases not matched to a gene. In nucleotides, the CDR3 is TGTGCCAGCAGCTTAGAGGCGGGACAGGGCTTTCGGCCCCAGCATTTT. This gives the protein CASSLEAGQGFRPQHF.

The CDR3 DNA sequence: TGCAGCGTTGCAGGGGCTAAGGGGGCCTTGAACTATGGCTACACCTTC. It codes for CSVAGAKGALNYGYTF. The chain uses TRBV29-1 and TRBJ1-2; 7 bases are a match to TRBD1. Germline assignment: CDR1 SQVTM and CDR2 ANQGSEA. The CDR3 consists of 16 residues. The J segment lost 2 bases and the V segment lost 4 bases, leaving 13 bases of the junction unmatched.

This clone was found a few times. J is TRBJ1-5 and V is TRBV7-2; no firm D call. Trimming left V 8 bases short and J 6 bases short, with 14 bases between. The CDR3 has 13 residues. Germline V CDR1 and CDR2: SGHTA, FQGNSA. The CDR3 sequence: CASSAPSSQPQHF. The CDR3, as DNA: TGTGCCAGCTCCGCTCCGTCCAGTCAGCCCCAGCATTTT.

This sequence joins TRBV2 and TRBJ2-5, with D perhaps TRBD1 (6 bases). The CDR3 runs to 17 residues. Germline V lookup: CDR1 SNHLY, CDR2 FYNNEI. V was cut by 2 bases and J by 4 bases, with 20 bases left in between. This CDR3 is CASSERGGAQLGETQYF. CDR3 nucleotide sequence: TGTGCCAGCAGTGAACGAGGGGGTGCTCAACTGGGAGAGACCCAGTACTTC.

V is TRBV20-1 and J is TRBJ2-5; 7 bases map to TRBD2. Germline CDR1 is DFQATT and CDR2 is SNEGSKA (reference sequence). CDR3 length: 11 amino acids. The chain's CDR3 is CSGSSGETQYF. The CDR3 nucleotides are TGCAGCGGGAGTAGCGGGGAGACCCAGTACTTC.

The CDR3 spells CASSTAGTGGYEQYF. CDR3 in DNA: TGTGCCAGCAGCACGGCCGGGACAGGGGGCTACGAGCAGTACTTC. The chain employs TRBV9 and TRBJ2-7; TRBD1 aligns across 11 bases. Germline V lookup: CDR1 SGDLS, CDR2 YYNGEE. The CDR3 length is 15 residues. V dropped 4 bases and J dropped 3; count of bases not matched to a gene: 6.

V and J are TRBV5-1 and TRBJ1-2, with 10 bases that match TRBD1. Germline lookup yields CDR1 SGHRS and CDR2 YFSETQ. V lost 4 bases, J lost 8 bases, and 2 bases stayed unmatched. This CDR3 spans 12 amino acids. The CDR3 sequence: CASSGQGDGYTF. CDR3 nucleotide sequence: TGCGCCAGCAGCGGACAGGGGGACGGCTACACCTTC. Full variable domain (remainder filled in from reference TRBV5-1 and TRBJ1-2): KAGVTQTPRYLIKTRGQQVTLSCSPISGHRSVSWYQQTPGQGLQFLFEYFSETQRNKGNFPGRFSGRQFSNSRSEMNVSTLELGDSALYLCASSGQGDGYTFGSGTRLTVV.

This clone was picked up a small number of times. The V and J genes are TRBV6-5 and TRBJ1-6; 7 bases map to TRBD1. Trimming cost V 2 bases and J 9 bases; bases outside gene matches: 4. CDR3 length: 14 amino acids. Germline V lookup: CDR1 MNHEY, CDR2 SVGAGI. CDR3 amino acids: CASSYGGQVSPLHF. CDR3 sequence (DNA): TGTGCCAGCAGTTACGGCGGACAGGTTTCACCCCTCCACTTT.

This clone was counted only a few times. This chain joins TRBV18 and TRBJ1-1; TRBD1 matches 7 bases. The CDR3 spans 15 residues. The V gene end was trimmed by 6 bases and the J gene end by 1 base; junction bases not matched to a gene: 8. Germline-derived CDR1 and CDR2 are KGHSH and LQKENI. CDR3 residues: CASSNGGTANTEAFF. CDR3 coding DNA: TGTGCCAGCTCCAACGGTGGGACAGCGAACACTGAAGCTTTCTTT. The whole variable domain, remainder taken from reference TRBV18 and TRBJ1-1, is NAGVMQNPRHLVRRRGQEARLRCSPMKGHSHVYWYRQLPEEGLKFMVYLQKENIIDESGMPKERFSAEFPKEGPSILRIQQVVRGDSAAYFCASSNGGTANTEAFFGQGTRLTVV.

The CDR3 DNA is TGTGCCAGCAGGGAATTGGCCTTAAATCAGCCCCAGCATTTT. This gives the protein CASRELALNQPQHF. The chain is built from TRBV2 and TRBJ1-5; the D is unclear. V was cut by 6 bases and J by 4 bases, with 13 bases left in between. The CDR3 runs to 14 residues. Germline assignment: CDR1 SNHLY and CDR2 FYNNEI.